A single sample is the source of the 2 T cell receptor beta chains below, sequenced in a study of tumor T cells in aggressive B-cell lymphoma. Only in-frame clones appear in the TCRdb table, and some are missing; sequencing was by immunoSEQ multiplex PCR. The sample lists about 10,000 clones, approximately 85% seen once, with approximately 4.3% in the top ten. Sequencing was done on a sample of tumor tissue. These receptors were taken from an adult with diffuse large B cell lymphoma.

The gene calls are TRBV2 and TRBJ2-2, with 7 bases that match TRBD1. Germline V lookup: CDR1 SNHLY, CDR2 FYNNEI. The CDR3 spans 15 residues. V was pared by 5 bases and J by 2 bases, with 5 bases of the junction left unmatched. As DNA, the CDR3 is TGTGCCAGCAGTACAGACAGGGTTAACACCGGGGAGCTGTTTTTT. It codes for CASSTDRVNTGELFF.

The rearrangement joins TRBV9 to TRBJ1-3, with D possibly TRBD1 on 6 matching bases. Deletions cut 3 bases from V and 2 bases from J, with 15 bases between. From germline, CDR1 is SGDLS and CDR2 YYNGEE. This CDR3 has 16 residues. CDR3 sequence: CASSARRGGTGNTIYF. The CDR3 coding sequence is TGTGCCAGCAGCGCCAGGAGGGGGGGTACTGGAAACACCATATATTTT.